Listed below are T cell receptor beta chains from one sample, sequenced in a study of PD-1 blockade in mismatch repair-deficient tumors. Repertoires were generated with immunoSEQ multiplex PCR, while TCRdb's copy carries only in-frame clones and drops some. Among about 10,000 clones listed, 86% were seen once. Their specific antigens are unknown. The sequencing here drew on cells cultured in vitro, taken from a patient treated with pembrolizumab. The origin of the receptors is an adult with mismatch repair-deficient cancer. The CDR3 runs from the conserved cysteine through the conserved F or W.

cdr3_length,v_call,cdr3_aa
14,TRBV11-2,CASSSFSGGTEAFF
14,TRBV18,CASSPGTGRYEQYF
13,TRBV5-1,CASSTTTYNEQFF
15,TRBV11-2,CASSWGTGGHTEAFF
16,TRBV4-2,CASSPMDRAFTDTQYF
15,TRBV5-1,CASSSASGYSNEQFF
15,TRBV28,CASSLWAGGFNEQFF
11,TRBV2,CARGVGTEAFF
16,TRBV5-1,CASSSQAAAVTDTQYF
15,TRBV6-6,CASSFQGVGNSPLHF
16,TRBV7-9,CASSLGGTDLNQPQHF
14,TRBV6-1,CATQLRQSTYEQYF
15,TRBV10-1,CASSDPGRAHNEQFF
15,TRBV2,CASRKGAVGNQPQHF
12,TRBV4-1,CASSQDRFPQFF
14,TRBV28,CASSNRGLYNEQFF
15,TRBV6-7,CASSPHRGLTYEQYF
17,TRBV15,CATSTEGQGASLEPQHF
13,TRBV28,CASSIGQGYGYTF
16,TRBV4-1,CAIKLAGGPSTGELFF
16,TRBV9,CASSVGGQGAEEKLFF
16,TRBV7-9,CASSFRTSGRPYEQFF
13,TRBV9,CASSVEGTREQFF
15,TRBV4-1,CASSQVPTGNTEAFF
15,TRBV5-1,CASYQTSGKTGELFF
14,TRBV30,CAWREGGSNQPQHF
12,TRBV6-5,CASGDEYGELFF
16,TRBV7-3,CASSPRGLAGAGGQFF
14,TRBV5-4,CASSLGQANTEAFF
15,TRBV5-1,CASSLDVGFNYGYTF
15,TRBV6-5,CASSYSSGAGNTIYF
12,TRBV7-9,CASSLEGGPQHF
14,TRBV11-2,CASSLDNPALAKFF
15,TRBV5-6,CASSFRGRAFNEQFF
12,TRBV28,CASSFSGIEAFF
16,TRBV18,CASSPQGAGMNTEAFF
13,TRBV10-2,CASSEYRGNEQFF
13,TRBV15,CAGTGPRNYGYTF
14,TRBV5-1,CASSGVGQLDGYTF
15,TRBV5-1,CASSLAYGQRDTQYF
14,TRBV10-3,CAISESGGEETQYF
16,TRBV18,CASSPLGGSTQETQYF
15,TRBV5-1,CASSLVRLPGSPLHF
17,TRBV4-2,CASSQDRGGSTLYEQYF
13,TRBV28,CASSLAGTYEQYF
13,TRBV2,CASTQQLNQPQHF
15,TRBV15,CATSRGVTANYGYTF
15,TRBV21-1,CASSKARRPKAPQHF
14,TRBV5-1,CASSSQGLYEKLFF
12,TRBV6-6,CASYPGGETQYF
15,TRBV9,CASSSTGTVYNEQFF
14,TRBV30,CAWRTSGRAYEQYF
14,TRBV10-3,CAITADASTDTQYF
13,TRBV18,CASTAGRQETQYF